This TCR beta chain was obtained from a study of cytomegalovirus exposure and HLA in healthy donors. Study-wide results and caveats: For most TCR sequences rarity was the rule, although some public TCRs occurred in many donors. HLA allele associations emerged for around 15,000 TCR beta sequences in a later analysis, at 0.05 false discovery rate.

The germline V gene has CDR1 GTSNPN and CDR2 SVGIG (reference sequence). J lost 4 bases, V lost 1 base, and 3 bases had no gene match. This CDR3 spans 13 amino acids. Regarding this clone: What it binds is unknown.

PCR amplification relied on 60 Vbeta primers (plus 13 Jbeta primers). Assay: immunoSEQ multiplex PCR; the TCRdb copy retains only in-frame clones and omits some. This sample has over 100,000 clones, with approximately 74% found just once. This clonotype originated in a man aged 35-49 years in good health and CMV-seropositive. Material for sequencing was PBMCs. The J gene is TRBJ1-2, the V gene TRBV30; 7 bases match TRBD1. The CDR3 region has the DNA TGTGCCTGGAGTGGGTCAGGGGGCTATGGCTACACCTTC. Protein: CAWSGSGGYGYTF.